One sample yielded the 21 T cell receptor beta chains listed below, sequenced in a study of cytomegalovirus exposure and HLA in healthy donors. PCR primers comprised 60 Vbeta and 13 Jbeta primers. TCRdb's table, derived via immunoSEQ multiplex PCR, lists solely in-frame clones and lacks some. Of fewer than 110,000 clones in the sample, more than 65% are singletons; the top ten hold roughly 4.2%. The sequenced material came from PBMCs. Receptors were obtained from a male donor in good health and CMV-seronegative.

The CDR3 loop is CASSLTDRHEQYF. CDR3 coding DNA: TGTGCCAGCAGCTTAACCGACAGGCACGAGCAGTACTTC. The rearrangement joins TRBV7-6 to TRBJ2-7; perhaps TRBD1 as D (6 bases). The V gene lost 2 bases and the J gene lost 5 bases, with 10 bases spanning the gap. The CDR3 runs 13 residues. Germline V gives CDR1 SGHVS, CDR2 FNYEAQ. Filled out from reference TRBV7-6 and TRBJ2-7, the complete variable domain reads GAGVSQSPRYKVTKRGQDVALRCDPISGHVSLYWYRQALGQGPEFLTYFNYEAQQDKSGLPNDRFSAERPEGSISTLTIQRTEQRDSAMYRCASSLTDRHEQYFGPGTRLTVT.

The genes are TRBV15 and TRBJ2-1; the match to TRBD2 covers 8 bases. With 6 bases clipped from V and 4 bases from J, the junction kept 8 bases outside the gene matches. Germline V gene lookup returns CDR1 LNHNV and CDR2 YYDKDF (reference sequence). The CDR3 runs to 15 residues. For the CDR3, the DNA is TGTGCCACCAGAAACCGAGCGGGAGCTTACAATGAGCAGTTCTTC. It specifies CATRNRAGAYNEQFF.

The chain uses TRBV2 and TRBJ1-5, with 9 bases identical to TRBD1. J was trimmed by 2 bases and V by 5 bases; bases with no gene match: 13. The CDR3 contains 18 residues. The germline V gene encodes CDR1 SNHLY and CDR2 FYNNEI. The CDR3 reads CASSQIRTGVLRNQPQHF. The CDR3 bases are TGTGCCAGCAGTCAAATTCGGACAGGGGTTTTGCGCAATCAGCCCCAGCATTTT.

This clone was counted once. The J gene is TRBJ2-5, the V gene TRBV5-1; D might be TRBD1 (6 bases). The CDR3 loop spans 15 amino acids. Germline CDR1 and CDR2: SGHRS and YFSETQ. Trimming stripped 0 bases from V and 4 bases from J, with 13 bases between. The CDR3 sequence is CASSLVPGQAETQYF. CDR3 nucleotides: TGCGCCAGCAGCTTGGTCCCGGGACAAGCAGAGACCCAGTACTTC. The variable domain in full, completed from reference TRBV5-1 and TRBJ2-5, reads KAGVTQTPRYLIKTRGQQVTLSCSPISGHRSVSWYQQTPGQGLQFLFEYFSETQRNKGNFPGRFSGRQFSNSRSEMNVSTLELGDSALYLCASSLVPGQAETQYFGPGTRLLVL.

J is TRBJ2-7 and V is TRBV2, with D possibly being TRBD1 (5 bases). The CDR3 spans 13 residues. V shed 8 bases and J shed 5 bases, with 16 bases lying between them. Germline V CDR1 and CDR2: SNHLY, FYNNEI. This chain's CDR3 is CASGASSRDEQYF. The CDR3 DNA is TGTGCCAGCGGGGCGTCAAGCCGGGACGAGCAGTACTTC.

The rearrangement joins TRBV7-9 to TRBJ2-7; TRBD1 might be the D (6 bases). There are 16 residues in the CDR3. V shed 2 bases and J shed 3 bases, with 17 bases lying between them. Germline loops: CDR1 SEHNR, CDR2 FQNEAQ (reference sequence). The CDR3 DNA sequence: TGTGCCAGCAGCTTATTCTCAGGGGTTCGGGACTACGAGCAGTACTTC. This translates into CASSLFSGVRDYEQYF. The full variable domain, rest sourced from reference TRBV7-9 and TRBJ2-7, is DTGVSQNPRHKITKRGQNVTFRCDPISEHNRLYWYRQTLGQGPEFLTYFQNEAQLEKSRLLSDRFSAERPKGSFSTLEIQRTEQGDSAMYLCASSLFSGVRDYEQYFGPGTRLTVT.

The CDR3 protein is CASSISSGYHEQYF. CDR3 bases: TGTGCCAGCAGCATTAGTTCGGGGTACCACGAGCAGTACTTC. V is TRBV7-9 and J is TRBJ2-7; a possible D gene is TRBD2 (5 bases). Trimming took 5 bases from V and 5 from J, leaving 16 bases between them. The CDR3 consists of 14 residues. From germline, CDR1 is SEHNR and CDR2 FQNEAQ (reference sequence).

This rearrangement joins TRBV14 to TRBJ2-3, with D possibly matching TRBD2 (6 bases). The CDR3 is 15 residues long. Trimming took off 0 bases at V and 5 bases at J, with 12 bases between the two ends. The germline V gene has CDR1 SGHDN and CDR2 FVKESK. CDR3 region: CASSQDAGSQDTQYF. The CDR3 DNA reads as TGTGCCAGCAGCCAAGATGCGGGAAGTCAAGATACGCAGTATTTT.

The CDR3 nucleotides read TGTGCCAGCTCCCTACGAAGCACTGAAGCTTTCTTT. As protein: CASSLRSTEAFF. This rearrangement joins TRBV18 to TRBJ1-1, with D uncertain. This CDR3 is built from 12 residues. Germline V gene lookup returns CDR1 KGHSH and CDR2 LQKENI. Trimming removed 6 bases at V and 4 bases at J, with 9 bases between. Together with reference TRBV18 and TRBJ1-1, the CDR3 gives the full variable domain: NAGVMQNPRHLVRRRGQEARLRCSPMKGHSHVYWYRQLPEEGLKFMVYLQKENIIDESGMPKERFSAEFPKEGPSILRIQQVVRGDSAAYFCASSLRSTEAFFGQGTRLTVV.

This chain joins TRBV6-1 and TRBJ1-2; 8 nucleotides align to TRBD1. Trimming took 7 bases from V and 6 from J; bases not matched to a gene: 4. The CDR3 is 12 residues long. From germline, CDR1 is MNHNS and CDR2 SASEGT. Here the CDR3 reads CASMTGVDGYTF. As DNA, the CDR3 is TGTGCCAGCATGACAGGGGTGGATGGCTACACCTTC.

The CDR3 is CASSKFGEVGETQYF. DNA of the CDR3: TGTGCCAGCAGCAAATTCGGGGAAGTAGGGGAGACCCAGTACTTC. V and J are TRBV21-1 and TRBJ2-5; the table assigns TRBD2, which was not confirmed against the DNA. TRBV21-1 is recorded as a pseudogene. The CDR3 is 15 amino acids.

This chain uses TRBV19 with TRBJ1-2, with 8 bases that match TRBD1. Trimming at V came to 0 bases and at J to 4 bases, leaving 7 bases not matched to a gene. This CDR3 has 16 residues. From germline, CDR1 is LNHDA and CDR2 SQIVND (reference sequence). CDR3 bases: TGTGCCAGTAGTATAGATCTCAACAGGGGGACCTATGGCTACACCTTC. Residues: CASSIDLNRGTYGYTF. Filled out from reference TRBV19 and TRBJ1-2, the complete variable domain reads DGGITQSPKYLFRKEGQNVTLSCEQNLNHDAMYWYRQDPGQGLRLIYYSQIVNDFQKGDIAEGYSVSREKKESFPLTVTSAQKNPTAFYLCASSIDLNRGTYGYTFGSGTRLTVV.

This sequence joins TRBV5-1 and TRBJ1-1, with a tentative D call TRBD1 (5 bases). Trimming pared 0 bases from V and 4 bases from J, leaving 13 bases between. Germline V CDR1 and CDR2: SGHRS, YFSETQ. This CDR3 has 15 amino acids. The CDR3 sequence: CASSLARGGVTEAFF. In nucleotides, the CDR3 is TGCGCCAGCAGCTTGGCGCGCGGGGGAGTCACTGAAGCTTTCTTT.

This chain connects TRBV7-9 to TRBJ1-2; 7 bases agree with TRBD1. CDR3 length: 15 amino acids. V shed 5 bases, J shed 4 bases, and the junction held 10 bases outside the gene matches. The germline CDR1 and CDR2 sequences are SEHNR and FQNEAQ (reference sequence). CDR3 coding DNA: TGTGCCAGCAGCCACCGGGACAGCTTCTCCTATGGCTACACCTTC. It yields the protein CASSHRDSFSYGYTF.

A single count supports this clone. The chain combines TRBV28 with TRBJ2-5; 8 bases are shared with TRBD1. The CDR3 contains 14 residues. Germline CDR1 is MDHEN and CDR2 is SYDVKM. V lost 8 bases to trimming and J lost 4 bases; unmatched junction nucleotides: 9. In DNA form, the CDR3 reads TGTGCCAGCGGGTTGACAGGGGTCGGAGAGACCCAGTACTTC. Translated, it gives CASGLTGVGETQYF. Variable domain in full (rest from reference TRBV28 and TRBJ2-5): DVKVTQSSRYLVKRTGEKVFLECVQDMDHENMFWYRQDPGLGLRLIYFSYDVKMKEKGDIPEGYSVSREKKERFSLILESASTNQTSMYLCASGLTGVGETQYFGPGTRLLVL.

The chain combines TRBV19 with TRBJ1-1, with D unclear. The CDR3 extends over 16 amino acids. V lost 8 bases and J lost 1, with 20 bases in between. CDR1 and CDR2 (germline): LNHDA, SQIVND (reference sequence). This CDR3 reads CASGPGIKDGNTEAFF. DNA for the CDR3: TGTGCCAGTGGCCCCGGGATTAAGGATGGGAACACTGAAGCTTTCTTT. Full variable domain (missing parts from reference TRBV19 and TRBJ1-1): DGGITQSPKYLFRKEGQNVTLSCEQNLNHDAMYWYRQDPGQGLRLIYYSQIVNDFQKGDIAEGYSVSREKKESFPLTVTSAQKNPTAFYLCASGPGIKDGNTEAFFGQGTRLTVV.

The J gene is TRBJ1-1, the V gene TRBV4-1; D gene unclear. Deletions cut 1 base from V and 4 bases from J, with 10 bases between. CDR1 is MGHRA and CDR2 is YSYEKL in the germline V gene. The CDR3 is 14 amino acids. The CDR3, as DNA: TGCGCCAGCAGCCAAGGCCTCCAGGCCACTGAAGCTTTCTTT. Its translation: CASSQGLQATEAFF.

V gene TRBV7-2 combines with J gene TRBJ2-1; TRBD2 is a possible D gene (5 bases). Trimming cost V 5 bases and J 2 bases, with 16 bases left between them. Germline assignment: CDR1 SGHTA and CDR2 FQGNSA. This CDR3 contains 16 residues. This CDR3 is CASSGELVSPYNEQFF. The CDR3 nucleotides read TGTGCCAGCAGCGGCGAACTAGTTTCACCCTACAATGAGCAGTTCTTC.

The chain has TRBV30 and TRBJ2-7, with unresolved D. V was clipped by 0 bases and J by 2 bases, with 8 bases between them. This CDR3 has 13 residues. Per the germline V gene, CDR1 is GTSNPN and CDR2 is SVGIG (reference sequence). CDR3 sequence (DNA): TGTGCCTGGAGTGTAACACGCCCCTACGAGCAGTACTTC. It translates to CAWSVTRPYEQYF. The full variable domain, its missing parts supplied by reference TRBV30 and TRBJ2-7, is SQTIHQWPATLVQPVGSPLSLECTVEGTSNPNLYWYRQAAGRGLQLLFYSVGIGQISSEVPQNLSASRPQDRQFILSSKKLLLSDSGFYLCAWSVTRPYEQYFGPGTRLTVT.

The chain recombines TRBV27 with TRBJ2-5, with D tentatively TRBD2 (5 bases). The CDR3 has 13 amino acids. The germline CDR1 and CDR2 sequences are MNHEY and SMNVEV (reference sequence). Trimming took off 9 bases at V and 4 bases at J, with 15 bases between the two ends. CDR3 in amino acids: CASRGRTGETQYF. The DNA for the CDR3 is TGTGCCAGTCGGGGTCGGACGGGAGAGACCCAGTACTTC.

This chain uses TRBV29-1 with TRBJ2-1; 11 bases are a match to TRBD2. CDR1 and CDR2 (germline): SQVTM, ANQGSEA. The trim removed 0 bases at V and 7 bases at J, leaving 8 bases unmatched. The CDR3 loop spans 16 amino acids. For the CDR3, the DNA is TGCAGCGTTGAAGATCCGCTAGCGGGAGGTATGAATGAGCAGTTCTTC. As protein: CSVEDPLAGGMNEQFF.